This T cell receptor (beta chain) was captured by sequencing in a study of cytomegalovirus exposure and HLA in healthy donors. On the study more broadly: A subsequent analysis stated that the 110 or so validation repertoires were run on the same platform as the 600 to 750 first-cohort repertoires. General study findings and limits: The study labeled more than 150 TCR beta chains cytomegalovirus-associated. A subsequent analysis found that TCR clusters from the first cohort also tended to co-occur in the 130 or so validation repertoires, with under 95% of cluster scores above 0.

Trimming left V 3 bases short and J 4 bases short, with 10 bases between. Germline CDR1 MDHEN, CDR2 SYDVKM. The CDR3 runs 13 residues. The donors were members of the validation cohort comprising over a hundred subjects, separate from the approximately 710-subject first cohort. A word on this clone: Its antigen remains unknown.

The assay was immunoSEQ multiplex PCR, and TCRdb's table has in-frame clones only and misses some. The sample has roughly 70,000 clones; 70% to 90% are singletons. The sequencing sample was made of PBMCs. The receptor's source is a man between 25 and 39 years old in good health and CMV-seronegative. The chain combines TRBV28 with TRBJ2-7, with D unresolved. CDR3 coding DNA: TGTGCCAGCAGTTTGGGCCGCACTTACGAGCAGTACTTC. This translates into CASSLGRTYEQYF.